What follows are 20 T cell receptor beta chains derived from one specimen sequenced in a study of post-analysis software for immune sequencing data. General observations from the study: TRBV segments more frequent in patients than in controls numbered five and included TRBV5-6, TRBV5-1 and TRBV20-1.

Antigens for these TCRs are unknown. Sequencing libraries made from TCR beta cDNA carried unique molecular identifiers. TCRdb recomputed calls from the PCR reads with MiXCR, one row per CDR3 protein. Among about 810,000 distinct CDR3 sequences listed, 53% were seen once. Material: blood. The receptors derive from a girl aged 10 to 17 with multiple sclerosis.

This clonotype was seen a handful of times. The chain employs TRBV6-2 or TRBV6-3 and TRBJ2-5, with a weak D call TRBD2 (7 bases). The J call may be incorrect, as the DNA end agrees better with TRBJ2-7. Germline V gene lookup returns CDR1 MNHEY and CDR2 SVGEGT. This CDR3 region has 17 residues. The CDR3 nucleotides are TGTGCCAGCAGTTACTTCGTTGTCTGGGGGGGCACGTACGAGCAGTACTTC. It is translated as CASSYFVVWGGTYEQYF.

This clonotype was detected only once. J is TRBJ2-7 and V is TRBV6-5; D may correspond to TRBD1 or TRBD2 (6 bases each). CDR3 size: 13 residues. CDR1 and CDR2 from the germline V gene are MNHEY and SVGAGI. Between the trimmed V and J ends, which lost 2 bases and 4 bases, there was a span of 9 bases. The CDR3 protein is CASSYGGRYEQYF. CDR3 DNA sequence: TGTGCCAGCAGTTACGGGGGGCGGTACGAGCAGTACTTC.

A few counts support this clonotype. V is TRBV6-6 and J is TRBJ2-1; 8 bases are shared with TRBD2. Trimming took 2 bases from V and 7 from J; bases not matched to a gene: 10. There are 16 residues in the CDR3. Germline V gene sequence: CDR1 MNHNY, CDR2 SVGAGI (reference sequence). CDR3 sequence: CASSYGGGRRRNEQFF. The DNA for the CDR3 is TGTGCCAGCAGTTACGGGGGCGGGAGGAGGCGGAATGAGCAGTTCTTC.

This sequence joins TRBV5-1 and TRBJ1-1; 9 bases fit TRBD1. The CDR3 sequence is 16 residues long. Germline V CDR1 and CDR2: SGHRS, YFSETQ. V lost 0 bases to trimming and J lost 4 bases; unmatched junction nucleotides: 7. CDR3: CASSLGWTGAGTEAFF. CDR3 coding DNA: TGCGCCAGCAGCTTGGGATGGACAGGGGCGGGCACTGAAGCTTTCTTT.

A few counts support this clonotype. This chain joins TRBV5-1 and TRBJ2-7; D is perhaps TRBD2 (6 bases). The closer fit of TRBJ2-5 to the DNA end suggests the J call may be wrong. The CDR3 runs 16 residues. Per germline, CDR1 SGHRS and CDR2 YFSETQ. CDR3 bases: TGCGCCAGCAGCTCAGGACTACCTATCTCGAGAGAGACCCAGTACTTC. Protein sequence: CASSSGLPISRETQYF.

This chain uses TRBV12-5 with TRBJ1-2, with D possibly being TRBD1 (5 bases). V lost 2 bases and J lost 6, with 22 bases in between. Per germline, CDR1 LGHNT and CDR2 FRNRAP. The CDR3 is 17 amino acids. The CDR3 is CASGLPKTGTYRNGYTF. In DNA, the CDR3 is TGTGCTAGTGGTTTGCCCAAGACCGGGACGTACAGAAATGGCTACACCTTC.

A few counts support this clonotype. The CDR3, as DNA: TGTGCCAGCACCCTTGGGCTAGCGAGGACAGATACGCAGTATTTT. Translating it yields CASTLGLARTDTQYF. The chain has TRBV12-3 or TRBV12-4 and TRBJ2-3, with D possibly being TRBD2 (6 bases). The CDR3 is 15 residues long. Trimming removed 7 bases from V and 3 bases from J, with 17 bases in between.

The genes are TRBV10-3 and TRBJ2-3; D may be TRBD2 (6 bases). The V gene's germline CDR1 is ENHRY and CDR2 SYGVKD. The CDR3 covers 14 residues. V was shortened by 8 bases and J by 1 base, with 13 bases between the two germline ends. CDR3 protein: CAIRASAGTDTQYF. CDR3 DNA sequence: TGTGCCATCCGGGCTAGCGCGGGCACAGATACGCAGTATTTT.

V and J are TRBV5-1 and TRBJ1-1, with D hard to call. This CDR3 is 14 amino acids long. Trimming took 6 bases from V and 0 from J, leaving 12 bases between them. CDR1 and CDR2 from the germline V gene are SGHRS and YFSETQ. The CDR3 protein is CASTQQGLNTEAFF. The CDR3 nucleotides read TGCGCCAGCACCCAACAAGGTCTGAACACTGAAGCTTTCTTT.

The V call is TRBV12-3 or TRBV12-4, the J call TRBJ2-3; 9 bases fit TRBD1. V was clipped by 5 bases and J by 2 bases; unmatched bases: 11. This CDR3 region has 17 residues. CDR3 residues: CASSPRDRVRVTDTQYF. The CDR3 nucleotides are TGTGCCAGCAGTCCCCGGGACAGGGTTAGGGTCACAGATACGCAGTATTTT.

This clonotype occurred a few times. The rearrangement links TRBV5-5 to TRBJ2-5, with TRBD1 matching over 8 bases. TRBJ2-7 explains the end of the DNA better; the J call may be wrong. CDR3 length: 14 amino acids. Germline assignment: CDR1 SGHKS and CDR2 YYEKEE (reference sequence). CDR3: CASSPPGQGVEQYF. The CDR3 coding sequence is TGTGCCAGCAGCCCGCCCGGACAGGGAGTCGAGCAGTACTTC.

The chain uses TRBV7-2 and TRBJ2-5; 7 nucleotides line up with TRBD2. V shed 0 bases and J 8 bases; nucleotides not matched to a gene: 12. The CDR3 is made up of 16 amino acids. Germline assignment: CDR1 SGHTA and CDR2 FQGNSA. CDR3: CASSLAPPPGGGTQYF. CDR3 coding DNA: TGTGCCAGCAGCTTAGCGCCCCCCCCGGGCGGGGGAACCCAGTACTTC.

This clonotype occurred a few times. The gene calls are TRBV20-1 and TRBJ1-2, with no clear D. The CDR3 spans 15 residues. Germline V CDR1 and CDR2: DFQATT, SNEGSKA (reference sequence). V gave up 1 base and J gave up 0 bases, with 12 bases separating them. CDR3 sequence: CSARATAGPNYGYTF. Written as DNA, the CDR3 is TGCAGTGCTAGAGCGACGGCAGGACCTAACTATGGCTACACCTTC.

This clonotype was picked up a small number of times. The rearrangement links TRBV6-2 or TRBV6-3 to TRBJ2-7, with 10 bases lining up with TRBD2. The trim removed 2 bases at V and 2 bases at J, leaving 6 bases unmatched. Germline lookup yields CDR1 MNHEY and CDR2 SVGEGT. This CDR3 region has 16 residues. DNA of the CDR3: TGTGCCAGCAGTTACCGGCTAGCGGGGGAAACCTACGAGCAGTACTTC. It specifies CASSYRLAGETYEQYF.

Comment on this clonotype: The junction and the germline gene differ at one end; a read error may be behind it. This chain uses TRBV7-9 with TRBJ2-7; TRBD2 might be the D (5 bases). The better agreement between TRBJ2-5 and the DNA end casts doubt on the J call. This CDR3 spans 15 amino acids. Looked up from germline, CDR1 is SEHNR and CDR2 is FQNEAQ (reference sequence). CDR3 DNA sequence: TGTGTCAGCAGCTTAGCGCTAGGTCTCTCGGAGACCCAGTACTTC. It translates to CVSSLALGLSETQYF.

The genes are TRBV15 and TRBJ2-7, with 8 bases that match TRBD1. From germline, CDR1 is LNHNV and CDR2 YYDKDF (reference sequence). V gave up 0 bases and J gave up 2 bases; unmatched junction bases: 3. This CDR3 is built from 15 residues. The CDR3 spells CATSREQGGTYEQYF. The CDR3 nucleotides are TGTGCCACCAGCAGAGAACAGGGGGGCACCTACGAGCAGTACTTC.

This clonotype was recorded a few times. In DNA form, the CDR3 reads TGTGCCAGCAGCCACCAAAGGACAGGGGACCAGTACTTC. This codes for CASSHQRTGDQYF. This chain joins TRBV4-2 and TRBJ2-5; 9 nucleotides agree with TRBD1. Germline CDR1 reads LGHNA; CDR2 reads YNFKEQ. This CDR3 region has 13 residues. With V trimmed by 3 bases and J by 10 bases, 6 bases remained unmatched.

A few counts support this clonotype. The rearrangement joins TRBV4-2 to TRBJ1-5; 7 bases are a match to TRBD1. The germline CDR1 and CDR2 sequences are LGHNA and YNFKEQ. This CDR3 has 17 residues. V was clipped by 2 bases and J by 2 bases; unmatched bases: 9. The CDR3 region has the DNA TGTGCCAGCAGCCAAACGACAGGGCCAAGACGCAATCAGCCCCAGCATTTT. It specifies CASSQTTGPRRNQPQHF.

This chain joins TRBV5-1 and TRBJ2-6; D possibly corresponds to TRBD1 (5 bases). Trimming removed 0 bases from V and 1 base from J, with 11 bases in between. The CDR3 runs to 17 residues. The germline V gene has CDR1 SGHRS and CDR2 YFSETQ. CDR3 sequence reads: CASSLGQLVSGANVLTF. The CDR3 bases are TGCGCCAGCAGCTTGGGACAGTTAGTATCTGGGGCCAACGTCCTGACTTTC.

This clonotype was observed a few times. The junction differs from germline at one of its ends, possibly a read error. The gene calls are TRBV5-6 and TRBJ1-2; 7 nucleotides match TRBD1. The CDR3 is 13 amino acids. The V gene's germline CDR1 is SGHDT and CDR2 YYEEEE. The DNA for the CDR3 is TGTGCTAGCAGCACGCGGACAGGCGAAGGCTACACCTTC. Translated: CASSTRTGEGYTF.